The 3 T cell receptor beta chains presented below share a single source sample, sequenced in a study of OX40 agonist ivuxolimab in advanced cancers. Sequenced by immunoSEQ multiplex PCR; TCRdb stores in-frame clones only, minus some. The table records 53,000 or so clones, approximately 80% of them present only once. The sample here was CD4+ or CD8+ T cells sorted from blood, taken in a trial of the OX40 agonist ivuxolimab. These receptors all stem from an adult with an advanced solid tumor such as melanoma, head and neck, liver or kidney cancer.

V gene TRBV15 combines with J gene TRBJ2-7, with 7 bases fitting TRBD1. Trimming at V came to 1 base and at J to 0 bases, leaving 3 bases not matched to a gene. Germline CDR1 and CDR2: LNHNV and YYDKDF (reference sequence). CDR3 length: 15 residues. As DNA, the CDR3 is TGTGCCACCAGCAGAGTGGGGACAGACTCCTACGAGCAGTACTTC. Translation gives CATSRVGTDSYEQYF.

The rearrangement links TRBV9 to TRBJ2-1; 9 bases align to TRBD2. After removal of 0 bases from V and 5 bases from J, the junction contained 3 bases not matched to a gene. CDR3 length: 15 residues. In germline, CDR1 is SGDLS, CDR2 YYNGEE. CDR3 loop: CASSVGGLAHNEQFF. CDR3 in DNA: TGTGCCAGCAGCGTAGGAGGACTAGCGCACAATGAGCAGTTCTTC.

V usage is TRBV4-2 and J usage is TRBJ1-2; TRBD1 aligns across 11 bases. The germline CDR1 and CDR2 sequences are LGHNA and YNFKEQ. Germline trimming cut 0 bases from V and 3 bases from J; bases unmatched to any gene: 3. This CDR3 spans 16 amino acids. The CDR3 DNA reads TGTGCCAGCAGCCAAGATGTGGGACAGGGGGACTATGGCTACACCTTC. Protein: CASSQDVGQGDYGYTF.